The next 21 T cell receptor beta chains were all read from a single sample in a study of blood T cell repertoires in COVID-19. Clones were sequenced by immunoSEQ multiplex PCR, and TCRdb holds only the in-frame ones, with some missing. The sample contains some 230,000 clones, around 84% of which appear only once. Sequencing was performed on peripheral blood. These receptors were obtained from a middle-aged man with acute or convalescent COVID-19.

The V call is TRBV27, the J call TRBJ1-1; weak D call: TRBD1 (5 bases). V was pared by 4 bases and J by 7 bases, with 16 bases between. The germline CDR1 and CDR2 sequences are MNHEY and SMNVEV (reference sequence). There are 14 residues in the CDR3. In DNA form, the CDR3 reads TGTGCCAGCAGTTCCAATCAGGGTCGGATTGAAGCTTTCTTT. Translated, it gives CASSSNQGRIEAFF.

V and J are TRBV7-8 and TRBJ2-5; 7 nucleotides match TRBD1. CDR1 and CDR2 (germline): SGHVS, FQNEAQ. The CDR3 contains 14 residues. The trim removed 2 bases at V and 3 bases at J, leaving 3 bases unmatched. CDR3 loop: CASSLSTGKETQYF. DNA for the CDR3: TGTGCCAGCAGCTTATCGACAGGGAAAGAGACCCAGTACTTC.

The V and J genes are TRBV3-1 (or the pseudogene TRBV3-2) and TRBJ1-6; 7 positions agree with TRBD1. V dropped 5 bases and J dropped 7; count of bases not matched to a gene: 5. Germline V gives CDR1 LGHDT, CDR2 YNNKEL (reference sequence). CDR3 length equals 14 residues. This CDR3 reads CASSIQTGNSPLHF. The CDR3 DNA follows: TGTGCCAGCAGCATCCAGACAGGGAATTCACCCCTCCACTTT.

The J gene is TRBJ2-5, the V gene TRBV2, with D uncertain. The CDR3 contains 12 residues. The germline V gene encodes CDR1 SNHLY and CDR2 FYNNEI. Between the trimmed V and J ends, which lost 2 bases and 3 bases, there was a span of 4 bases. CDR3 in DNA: TGTGCCAGCAGTGAAACTGAAGAGACCCAGTACTTC. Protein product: CASSETEETQYF.

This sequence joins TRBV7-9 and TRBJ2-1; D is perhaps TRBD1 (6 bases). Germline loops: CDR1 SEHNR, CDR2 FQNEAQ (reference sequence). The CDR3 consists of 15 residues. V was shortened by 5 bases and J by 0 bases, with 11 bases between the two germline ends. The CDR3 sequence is CASSPGQTSYNEQFF. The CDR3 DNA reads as TGTGCCAGCAGCCCAGGACAGACCTCCTACAATGAGCAGTTCTTC.

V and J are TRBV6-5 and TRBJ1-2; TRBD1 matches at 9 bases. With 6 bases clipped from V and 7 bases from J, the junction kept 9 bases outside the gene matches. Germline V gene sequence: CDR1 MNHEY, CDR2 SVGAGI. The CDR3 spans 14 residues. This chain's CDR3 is CASRAPGTGFGYTF. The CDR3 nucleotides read TGTGCCAGCAGGGCCCCCGGGACAGGGTTTGGCTACACCTTC.

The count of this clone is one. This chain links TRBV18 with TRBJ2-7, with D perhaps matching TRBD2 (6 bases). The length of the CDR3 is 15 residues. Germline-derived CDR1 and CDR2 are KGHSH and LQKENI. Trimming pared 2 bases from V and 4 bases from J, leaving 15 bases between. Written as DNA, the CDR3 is TGTGCCAGCTCACCAAGCGGGTTCCCCTCTTACGAGCAGTACTTC. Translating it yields CASSPSGFPSYEQYF.

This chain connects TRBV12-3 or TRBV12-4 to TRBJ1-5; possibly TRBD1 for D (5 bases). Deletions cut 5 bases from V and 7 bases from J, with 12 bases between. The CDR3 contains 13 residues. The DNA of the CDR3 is TGTGCCAGCAGTCCGGGGACTGTACAGCCCCAGCATTTT. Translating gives CASSPGTVQPQHF.

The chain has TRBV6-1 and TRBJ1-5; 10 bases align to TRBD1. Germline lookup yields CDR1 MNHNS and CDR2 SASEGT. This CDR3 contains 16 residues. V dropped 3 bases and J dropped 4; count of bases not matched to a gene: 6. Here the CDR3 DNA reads TGTGCCAGCAGTGATCGACAGGGGGCAAGGAATCAGCCCCAGCATTTT. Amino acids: CASSDRQGARNQPQHF.

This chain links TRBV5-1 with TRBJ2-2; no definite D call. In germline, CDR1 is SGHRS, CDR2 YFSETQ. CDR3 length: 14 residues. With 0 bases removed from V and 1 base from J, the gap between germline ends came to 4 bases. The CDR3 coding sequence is TGCGCCAGCAGCTTGGTCTTGAACACCGGGGAGCTGTTTTTT. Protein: CASSLVLNTGELFF.

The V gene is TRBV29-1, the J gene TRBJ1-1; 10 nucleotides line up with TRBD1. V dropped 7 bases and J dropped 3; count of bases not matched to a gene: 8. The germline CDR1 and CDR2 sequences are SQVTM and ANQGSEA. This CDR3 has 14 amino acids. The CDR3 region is CSAGTGVGYTEAFF. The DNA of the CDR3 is TGCAGCGCAGGGACAGGGGTGGGATACACTGAAGCTTTCTTT.

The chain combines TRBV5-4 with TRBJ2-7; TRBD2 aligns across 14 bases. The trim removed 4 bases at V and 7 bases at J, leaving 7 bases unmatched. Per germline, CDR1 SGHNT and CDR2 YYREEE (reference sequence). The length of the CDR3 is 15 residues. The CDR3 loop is CASSTGLAGGQEQYF. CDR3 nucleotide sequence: TGTGCCAGCAGCACCGGACTAGCGGGGGGACAAGAGCAGTACTTC.

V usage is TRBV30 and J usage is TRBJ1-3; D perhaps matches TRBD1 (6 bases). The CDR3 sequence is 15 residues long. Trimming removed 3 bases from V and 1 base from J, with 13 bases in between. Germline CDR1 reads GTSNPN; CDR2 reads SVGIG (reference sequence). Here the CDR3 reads CAWSTGQPSGNTIYF. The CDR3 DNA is TGTGCCTGGAGCACAGGACAGCCGTCTGGAAACACCATATATTTT.

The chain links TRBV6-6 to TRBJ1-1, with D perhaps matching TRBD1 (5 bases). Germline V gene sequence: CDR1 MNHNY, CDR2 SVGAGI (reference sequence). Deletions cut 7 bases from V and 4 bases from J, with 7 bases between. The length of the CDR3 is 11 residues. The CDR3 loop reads CASNRGTEAFF. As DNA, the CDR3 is TGTGCCAGCAATAGGGGCACTGAAGCTTTCTTT.

The CDR3 bases are TGTGCCAGCAGAGCTAGCGGGGGTCACAATGAGCAGTTCTTC. It encodes CASRASGGHNEQFF. V is TRBV7-2 and J is TRBJ2-1; 10 bases line up with TRBD2. The germline CDR1 and CDR2 sequences are SGHTA and FQGNSA. After removal of 6 bases from V and 5 bases from J, the junction contained 4 bases not matched to a gene. The CDR3 covers 14 residues.

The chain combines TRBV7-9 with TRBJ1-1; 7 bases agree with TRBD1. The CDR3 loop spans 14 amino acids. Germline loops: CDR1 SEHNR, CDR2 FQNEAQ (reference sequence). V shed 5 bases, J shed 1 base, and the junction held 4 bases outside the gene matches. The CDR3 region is CASSVKGANTEAFF. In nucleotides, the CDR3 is TGTGCCAGCAGCGTCAAGGGGGCGAACACTGAAGCTTTCTTT.

CDR3 in amino acids: CASSPMTGMDYGYTF. Here the CDR3 DNA reads TGTGCCAGCAGCCCGATGACAGGGATGGACTATGGCTACACCTTC. The chain is built from TRBV5-5 and TRBJ1-2; 7 bases fit TRBD1. Per germline, CDR1 SGHKS and CDR2 YYEKEE (reference sequence). V lost 4 bases to trimming and J lost 3 bases; unmatched junction nucleotides: 9. The CDR3 length is 15 residues.

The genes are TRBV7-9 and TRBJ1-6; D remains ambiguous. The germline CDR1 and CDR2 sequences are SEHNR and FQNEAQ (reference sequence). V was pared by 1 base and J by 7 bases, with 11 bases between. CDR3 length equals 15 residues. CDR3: CASSLDYEGNSPLHF. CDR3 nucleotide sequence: TGTGCCAGCAGCTTAGATTATGAGGGCAATTCACCCCTCCACTTT.

Here the CDR3 reads CASSQGGPSYGYTF. The CDR3 coding sequence is TGTGCCAGCAGCCAGGGGGGTCCATCCTATGGCTACACCTTC. The V call is TRBV3-1 (or the pseudogene TRBV3-2), the J call TRBJ1-2, with D maybe TRBD1 (5 bases). Trimming removed 3 bases from V and 4 bases from J, with 12 bases in between. Germline V gene data show CDR1 as LGHDT and CDR2 as YNNKEL (reference sequence). CDR3 size: 14 residues.

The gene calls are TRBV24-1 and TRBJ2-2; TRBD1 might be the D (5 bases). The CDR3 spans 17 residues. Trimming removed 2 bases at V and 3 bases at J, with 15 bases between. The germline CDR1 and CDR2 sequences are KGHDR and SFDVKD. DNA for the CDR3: TGTGCCACCAGTGATTCGAAAAAGGGCAGGGACACCGGGGAGCTGTTTTTT. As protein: CATSDSKKGRDTGELFF.

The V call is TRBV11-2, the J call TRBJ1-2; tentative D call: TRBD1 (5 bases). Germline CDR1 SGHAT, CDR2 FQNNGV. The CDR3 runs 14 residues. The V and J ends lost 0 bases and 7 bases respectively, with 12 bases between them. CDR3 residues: CASSLDGRVGGYTF. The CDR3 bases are TGTGCCAGCAGCTTAGATGGCAGGGTCGGTGGCTACACCTTC.